The sequence of this TCR beta chain was determined in a study of T cell repertoires in cytomegalovirus infection. Study details: In public TCR beta signatures, there were indications of both CMV infection and matching HLA type.

The CDR3 runs to 15 residues. V was pared by 4 bases and J by 6 bases, with 8 bases of the junction left unmatched. Germline V gene data show CDR1 as SGDLS and CDR2 as YYNGEE. TCRdb passed the reads through MiXCR, listing each CDR3 protein once. The sample has nearly 700,000 distinct CDR3 sequences, roughly 36% seen once. As regards this clonotype: Its antigen remains unidentified.

Source: cultured PBMCs, taken from culture after CMV antigen stimulation. The chain links TRBV9 to TRBJ2-1; 9 nucleotides align to TRBD2. This receptor was obtained from a human donor in good health (CMV status not recorded). Some clones in this sample may be carry-over from other donors' samples. The CDR3 sequence is CASSLRLAVSNEQFF. The CDR3 nucleotides read TGTGCCAGCAGCCTCCGACTAGCGGTCTCCAATGAGCAGTTCTTC.